This T cell receptor (beta chain) was observed in a study of post-analysis software for immune sequencing data. Study observations and caveats: Strong co-clustering by F measure was evident for samples that had been prepared in the same batch.

Unique-molecular-identifier-tagged TCR beta cDNA libraries were used. MiXCR, run by TCRdb on the PCR reads, gives a single entry per CDR3 protein. The repertoire holds approximately 570,000 distinct CDR3 sequences, with around 47% as singletons. This clonotype showed up just a few times. The target antigen is unknown. Sequenced material: blood. The TCR originated in a girl aged 5-17 years with multiple sclerosis.

CDR3 protein: CASSSGTGPTEAFF. The CDR3 DNA reads TGTGCCAGCAGTTCCGGGACAGGTCCCACTGAAGCTTTCTTT. The V call is TRBV27, the J call TRBJ1-1; 8 positions agree with TRBD1. There are 14 residues in the CDR3. CDR1 MNHEY and CDR2 SMNVEV come from the germline V gene (reference sequence). V was pared by 4 bases and J by 4 bases, with 5 bases of the junction left unmatched.